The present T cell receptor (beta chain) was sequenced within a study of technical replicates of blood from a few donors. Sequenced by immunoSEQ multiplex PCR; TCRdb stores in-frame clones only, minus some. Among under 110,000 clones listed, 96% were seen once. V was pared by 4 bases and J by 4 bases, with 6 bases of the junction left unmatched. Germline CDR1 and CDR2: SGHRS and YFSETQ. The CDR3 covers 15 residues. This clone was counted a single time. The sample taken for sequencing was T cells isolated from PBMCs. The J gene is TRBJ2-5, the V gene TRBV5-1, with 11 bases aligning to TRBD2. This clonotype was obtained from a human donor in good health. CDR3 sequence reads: CASSSTSGGGETQYF. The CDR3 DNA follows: TGCGCCAGCAGCAGCACTAGCGGGGGCGGAGAGACCCAGTACTTC.